One sample yielded the 16 T cell receptor beta chains listed below, sequenced in a study of Graves' ophthalmopathy and Graves' hyperthyroidism. RNA served as the template for amplifying TCR beta CDR3 regions. First-round RT-PCR used HTBI primers; second-round multiplex PCR followed. TCRdb processed the multiplex PCR reads anew with MiXCR; each CDR3 protein has one entry. In the table there are about 550,000 distinct CDR3 sequences, about 35% of which are singletons. Sequencing used peripheral blood or thyroid tissue (not recorded which). The source of these receptors is an adult man with Graves' hyperthyroidism.

This clonotype is a singleton in its sample. This chain connects TRBV7-3 to TRBJ1-4, with D possibly TRBD1 on 6 matching bases. The CDR3 runs to 18 residues. Germline V gene sequence: CDR1 SGHTA, CDR2 FQGTGA. Trimming cost V 4 bases and J 2 bases, with 20 bases left between them. The CDR3 sequence is CASSWTGTGIFTNEKLFF. CDR3 coding DNA: TGTGCCAGCAGCTGGACGGGCACAGGGATATTCACTAATGAAAAACTGTTTTTT.

This clonotype appeared many times. The chain links TRBV20-1 to TRBJ2-5, with TRBD2 matching over 9 bases. The V gene end was trimmed by 5 bases and the J gene end by 5 bases; junction bases not matched to a gene: 9. This CDR3 spans 14 amino acids. Germline-derived CDR1 and CDR2 are DFQATT and SNEGSKA (reference sequence). This CDR3 is CSALVRGGWETQYF. In DNA, the CDR3 is TGCAGTGCTCTCGTGCGGGGGGGATGGGAGACCCAGTACTTC.

Concerning this clonotype: A much larger clone lies one base from this, so it may be a read error. The chain carries TRBV2 and TRBJ1-2; 8 nucleotides agree with TRBD1. J lost 2 bases, V lost 7 bases, and 12 bases had no gene match. Germline V gives CDR1 SNHLY, CDR2 FYNNEI. The CDR3 has 16 residues. This chain's CDR3 is CASTAGAAGGNYGYTF. The CDR3 DNA sequence: TGTGCCAGCACCGCCGGGGCGGCAGGGGGCAACTATGGCTACACCTTC.

This clonotype showed up many times. This sequence joins TRBV7-9 and TRBJ1-1; the D gene is possibly TRBD1 (6 bases). The CDR3 consists of 16 residues. Trimming stripped 2 bases from V and 1 base from J, with 14 bases between. Per the germline V gene, CDR1 is SEHNR and CDR2 is FQNEAQ (reference sequence). The CDR3 protein is CASSLSSGTQNTEAFF. The CDR3 DNA is TGTGCCAGCAGCTTATCCTCCGGGACACAGAACACTGAAGCTTTCTTT.

Many counts were recorded for this clonotype. This sequence joins TRBV2 and TRBJ1-6; 9 nucleotides match TRBD1. CDR1 is SNHLY, CDR2 FYNNEI, per germline. J gave up 6 bases and V 4 bases, and 1 base lay outside the gene matches. The CDR3 has 14 residues. The DNA of the CDR3 is TGTGCCAGCAGTGTGGACAGGGGTAATTCACCCCTCCACTTT. Protein: CASSVDRGNSPLHF.

This clonotype has a count of ten or more. The chain links TRBV7-8 to TRBJ2-2; 8 nucleotides match TRBD1. The CDR3 covers 15 residues. With V trimmed by 3 bases and J by 6 bases, 6 bases remained unmatched. Per germline, CDR1 SGHVS and CDR2 FQNEAQ. The CDR3 reads CASSFRTGNAGELFF. CDR3 in DNA: TGTGCCAGCAGCTTCCGGACAGGGAATGCCGGGGAGCTGTTTTTT. Full variable domain (missing parts from reference TRBV7-8 and TRBJ2-2): GAGVSQSPRYKVAKRGQDVALRCDPISGHVSLFWYQQALGQGPEFLTYFQNEAQLDKSGLPSDRFFAERPEGSVSTLKIQRTQQEDSAVYLCASSFRTGNAGELFFGEGSRLTVL.

This clonotype was observed at least ten times. V is TRBV20-1 and J is TRBJ1-2, with D tentatively TRBD1 (5 bases). Looked up from germline, CDR1 is DFQATT and CDR2 is SNEGSKA (reference sequence). V shed 0 bases and J shed 7 bases, with 12 bases lying between them. The CDR3 contains 13 residues. The CDR3 DNA follows: TGCAGTGCTAGAGATTTGCAGGGCACTGGCTACACCTTC. Protein sequence: CSARDLQGTGYTF.

V and J are TRBV24-1 and TRBJ2-7; 10 nucleotides align to TRBD1. CDR3 size: 16 residues. The germline V gene has CDR1 KGHDR and CDR2 SFDVKD. With 3 bases clipped from V and 2 bases from J, the junction kept 6 bases outside the gene matches. CDR3 nucleotides: TGTGCCACCAGTGATGACAGGGGGCACGCTCCCTACGAGCAGTACTTC. It is translated as CATSDDRGHAPYEQYF.

This clonotype was detected many times. The rearrangement joins TRBV7-8 to TRBJ1-5; 7 nucleotides line up with TRBD1. CDR3 size: 16 residues. The V and J ends lost 1 base and 0 bases, in that order; junction bases with no gene match: 3. Per germline, CDR1 SGHVS and CDR2 FQNEAQ. CDR3 coding DNA: TGTGCCAGCAGCTTAGGGGACAGCTATAGCAATCAGCCCCAGCATTTT. It is translated as CASSLGDSYSNQPQHF.

The chain is built from TRBV29-1 and TRBJ1-2, with 8 positions matching TRBD1. Germline V gene lookup returns CDR1 SQVTM and CDR2 ANQGSEA. With 6 bases clipped from V and 7 bases from J, the junction kept 13 bases outside the gene matches. The CDR3 totals 14 residues. The CDR3 loop is CSVRPDRARLGYTF. CDR3 nucleotide sequence: TGCAGCGTCCGCCCGGACAGGGCCCGTCTTGGCTACACCTTC.

The sample holds a few counts of this clonotype. This chain links TRBV2 with TRBJ2-7, with D perhaps matching TRBD1 (6 bases). V was pared by 0 bases and J by 6 bases, with 15 bases between. CDR1 SNHLY and CDR2 FYNNEI come from the germline V gene. CDR3 length: 15 amino acids. The CDR3 here is CASSEAWGRYSEQYF. The DNA of the CDR3 is TGTGCCAGCAGTGAAGCCTGGGGGCGTTATAGCGAGCAGTACTTC.

The sample holds many counts of this clonotype. This chain links TRBV5-6 with TRBJ1-4, with no clear D. The ends were cut back, 4 bases at V and 7 bases at J, with 14 bases in the middle. Germline loops: CDR1 SGHDT, CDR2 YYEEEE. CDR3 length: 14 amino acids. The CDR3 coding sequence is TGTGCCAGCAGCGAGGACTCCCGAGGTGAAAAACTGTTTTTT. It codes for CASSEDSRGEKLFF.

This clonotype was observed a few times. The genes are TRBV6-2 or TRBV6-3 and TRBJ1-5; 10 positions match TRBD1. J lost 5 bases, V lost 3 bases, and 10 bases had no gene match. This CDR3 contains 17 residues. Per the germline V gene, CDR1 is MNHEY and CDR2 is SVGEGT. The CDR3 coding sequence is TGTGCCAGCAGTTATTGGGGACAGGGGTACGATGATCAGCCCCAGCATTTT. Protein: CASSYWGQGYDDQPQHF.

This clonotype was counted between two and nine times. The chain is built from TRBV3-1 and TRBJ1-1; D is possibly TRBD1 (6 bases). There are 16 residues in the CDR3. Germline V gives CDR1 LGHDT, CDR2 YNNKEL (reference sequence). V lost 8 bases and J lost 5, with 24 bases in between. The DNA of the CDR3 is TGTGCCAGCGGACAGAGACCGGGACTCAAGCCAACTGAAGCTTTCTTT. It encodes CASGQRPGLKPTEAFF.

The rearrangement links TRBV5-1 to TRBJ2-2; 12 bases agree with TRBD2. The CDR3 extends over 17 amino acids. After removal of 4 bases from V and 5 bases from J, the junction contained 9 bases not matched to a gene. The germline V gene has CDR1 SGHRS and CDR2 YFSETQ. CDR3 coding DNA: TGCGCCAGCAGCCTCGGGACTAGCGGGCGAGGGACCGGGGAGCTGTTTTTT. Protein product: CASSLGTSGRGTGELFF.

This clonotype was seen many times. The chain is built from TRBV9 and TRBJ1-5, with a weak D call TRBD1 (6 bases). V was trimmed by 3 bases and J by 6 bases, leaving 16 bases between them. Germline loops: CDR1 SGDLS, CDR2 YYNGEE. The CDR3 length is 15 residues. CDR3 in DNA: TGTGCCAGCAGCGCGGGGGCGAGAGGGACTCAGCCCCAGCATTTT. Residues: CASSAGARGTQPQHF.